The source of this TCR beta chain is a study of cytomegalovirus exposure and HLA in healthy donors. Assay: immunoSEQ multiplex PCR; the TCRdb copy retains only in-frame clones and omits some. This table holds 95,000 to 150,000 clones, approximately 87% found once. Of note for this clone: As yet, its antigen is unknown.

Notes on the study in general: With high specificity and sensitivity, the classifier reportedly diagnosed cytomegalovirus status. Most TCR sequences were rare, but some public TCRs occurred in many donors.

What was sequenced was PBMCs. The source of this sequence is a woman under 30 in good health and CMV-seropositive.

Here the CDR3 reads CASSPGGGRDTDTQYF. The CDR3 DNA is TGTGCCAGCAGCCCGGGGGGCGGGAGGGACACAGATACGCAGTATTTT. The chain is built from TRBV5-4 and TRBJ2-3; 9 bases are shared with TRBD2. The CDR3 loop spans 16 amino acids. V lost 4 bases, J lost 2 bases, and 8 bases stayed unmatched. Germline CDR1 and CDR2: SGHNT and YYREEE (reference sequence). The variable domain in full, with the rest retrieved from reference TRBV5-4 and TRBJ2-3, is ETGVTQSPTHLIKTRGQQVTLRCSSQSGHNTVSWYQQALGQGPQFIFQYYREEENGRGNFPPRFSGLQFPNYSSELNVNALELDDSALYLCASSPGGGRDTDTQYFGPGTRLTVL.